The T cell receptor beta chain under discussion was sequenced for a study of cytomegalovirus exposure and HLA in healthy donors. General observations from the study: Data from an earlier analysis indicated that most TCR beta V segments were productive either about 87% or about 30% of the time. An apparent linkage of common viral pathogens to several of the most significant clusters emerged in a later analysis.

The CDR3 is 11 residues long. CDR1 GTSNPN and CDR2 SVGIG come from the germline V gene (reference sequence). The V gene lost 1 base and the J gene lost 4 bases, with 3 bases spanning the gap. About this clone itself: Its target is not known.

PCR amplification relied on 60 Vbeta primers (plus 13 Jbeta primers). TCRdb's copy holds only in-frame clones and misses some; the assay was immunoSEQ multiplex PCR. The table has about 150,000 clones, approximately 84% seen once. Sequenced sample: PBMCs. The receptor comes from a woman younger than 30 in good health and CMV-seronegative. The gene calls are TRBV30 and TRBJ2-3; D uncertain. The DNA of the CDR3 is TGTGCCTGGAGTGGAGCAGATACGCAGTATTTT. Its translation is CAWSGADTQYF.